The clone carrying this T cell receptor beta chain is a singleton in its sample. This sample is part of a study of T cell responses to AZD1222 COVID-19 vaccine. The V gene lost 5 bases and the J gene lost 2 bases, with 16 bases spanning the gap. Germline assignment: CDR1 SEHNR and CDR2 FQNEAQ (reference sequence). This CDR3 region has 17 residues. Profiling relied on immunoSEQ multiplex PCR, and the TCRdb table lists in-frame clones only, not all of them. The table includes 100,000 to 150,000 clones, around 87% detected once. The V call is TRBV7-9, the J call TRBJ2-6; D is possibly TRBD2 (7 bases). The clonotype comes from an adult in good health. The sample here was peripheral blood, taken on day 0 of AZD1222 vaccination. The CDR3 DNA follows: TGTGCCAGCAGCCCCTCGGGGGGCCGGGCTGGGGCCAACGTCCTGACTTTC. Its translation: CASSPSGGRAGANVLTF.